Presented here are 27 T cell receptor beta chains from one specimen sequenced in a study of CD8+CD57+ T cells in acquired aplastic anemia. All sequencing subjects had displayed CD8+CD57+ cell expansion on flow cytometry. Genomic DNA constituted the template upon which TCR beta VDJ and CDR3 profiling was performed. TCRdb reprocessed the reads with MiXCR, giving one entry per CDR3 protein. Among a few hundred thousand distinct CDR3 sequences listed, around three fifths were seen once. The specimen sequenced was sorted CD4+, CD8+, or CD8+CD57+ T cells (not recorded which) from PBMCs. These receptors originate from a human donor with aplastic anemia.

On this clonotype itself: This clone may be a read error of a much larger clone one base away. The chain combines TRBV3-1 with TRBJ2-5; TRBD2 matches 7 bases. The CDR3 loop spans 17 amino acids. Germline values: CDR1 LGHDT, CDR2 YNNKEL (reference sequence). Trimming cost V 3 bases and J 0 bases; bases outside gene matches: 10. This CDR3 reads CASSHWGLTGDQETQYF. CDR3 nucleotide sequence: TGTGCCAGCAGCCATTGGGGACTAACGGGAGACCAAGAGACCCAGTACTTC.

The chain uses TRBV19 and TRBJ2-4; D is undetermined. Germline loops: CDR1 LNHDA, CDR2 SQIVND (reference sequence). The V and J ends lost 4 bases and 5 bases respectively, with 12 bases between them. The CDR3 totals 14 residues. The CDR3 DNA sequence: TGTGCCAGTAGTACACTCGGACGGCAAAACATTCAGTACTTC. It encodes CASSTLGRQNIQYF.

Remarks on this clonotype: Sequence at one end of the junction differs from germline and may be a read error. The chain employs TRBV7-2 and TRBJ2-5; D call uncertain. This CDR3 comprises 15 residues. Germline V gene data show CDR1 as SGHTA and CDR2 as FQGNSA. CDR3 sequence (DNA): TGTGCCGGCAGCTATCGAATAGAAGGATTGGAGACCCAGTACTTC. This encodes CAGSYRIEGLETQYF.

The rearrangement links TRBV2 to TRBJ2-7; D is perhaps TRBD1 (6 bases). CDR1 and CDR2 (germline): SNHLY, FYNNEI. The CDR3 is 12 amino acids. Trimming pared 7 bases from V and 4 bases from J, leaving 11 bases between. Here the CDR3 DNA reads TGTGCCAGCAACCGGGACACGTACGAGCAGTACTTC. It specifies CASNRDTYEQYF. Full variable domain (rest looked up from reference TRBV2 and TRBJ2-7): EPEVTQTPSHQVTQMGQEVILRCVPISNHLYFYWYRQILGQKVEFLVSFYNNEISEKSEIFDDQFSVERPDGSNFTLKIRSTKLEDSAMYFCASNRDTYEQYFGPGTRLTVT.

CDR3 loop: CSARARTVDPYEQYF. In DNA, the CDR3 is TGCAGTGCTAGAGCCAGGACAGTGGATCCCTACGAGCAGTACTTC. This chain links TRBV20-1 with TRBJ2-7, with D perhaps matching TRBD1 (6 bases). The length of the CDR3 is 15 residues. CDR1 is DFQATT, CDR2 SNEGSKA, per germline (reference sequence). With 1 base removed from V and 2 bases from J, the gap between germline ends came to 15 bases.

In its sample, this clonotype was seen many times. The rearrangement links TRBV18 to TRBJ1-1; 7 bases line up with TRBD1. Per germline, CDR1 KGHSH and CDR2 LQKENI. The CDR3 is made up of 14 amino acids. With V trimmed by 5 bases and J by 0 bases, 3 bases remained unmatched. The CDR3 loop is CASSGQAMNTEAFF. In DNA form, the CDR3 reads TGTGCCAGCTCAGGACAGGCGATGAACACTGAAGCTTTCTTT. The whole variable domain, remainder taken from reference TRBV18 and TRBJ1-1, is NAGVMQNPRHLVRRRGQEARLRCSPMKGHSHVYWYRQLPEEGLKFMVYLQKENIIDESGMPKERFSAEFPKEGPSILRIQQVVRGDSAAYFCASSGQAMNTEAFFGQGTRLTVV.

This sequence joins TRBV19 and TRBJ2-1; D remains unclear. Trimming removed 3 bases from V and 7 bases from J, with 7 bases in between. This CDR3 contains 12 residues. Germline CDR1 reads LNHDA; CDR2 reads SQIVND (reference sequence). In DNA, the CDR3 is TGTGCCAGTAGTATCCAAGCGAATGAGCAGTTCTTC. Translation: CASSIQANEQFF.

CDR3 in DNA: TGCAGTGCTAGTTCCGGGACAGGGGGAGGCTATGGCTACACCTTC. Amino acid sequence: CSASSGTGGGYGYTF. This chain joins TRBV20-1 and TRBJ1-2, with 11 positions matching TRBD1. The V segment lost 3 bases and the J segment 4 bases; nucleotides outside the gene matches: 7. Germline V gene sequence: CDR1 DFQATT, CDR2 SNEGSKA (reference sequence). The CDR3 consists of 15 residues.

This clonotype showed up just a few times. The chain uses TRBV20-1 and TRBJ2-3; D is possibly TRBD2 (6 bases). Between the trimmed V and J ends, which lost 4 bases and 4 bases, there was a span of 18 bases. The CDR3 is made up of 15 amino acids. Per the germline V gene, CDR1 is DFQATT and CDR2 is SNEGSKA (reference sequence). CDR3 sequence (DNA): TGCAGTGCTATGGTTGGGGGTGGAGGGTCAGATACGCAGTATTTT. Its protein product is CSAMVGGGGSDTQYF.

At least ten counts were recorded for this clonotype. The gene calls are TRBV7-7 and TRBJ2-5; no clear D. Trimming left V 1 base short and J 5 bases short, with 11 bases between. This CDR3 spans 14 amino acids. The germline CDR1 and CDR2 sequences are SSHAT and FNYEAQ (reference sequence). CDR3: CASSLDPGGETQYF. CDR3 nucleotide sequence: TGTGCCAGCAGCTTAGACCCGGGTGGGGAGACCCAGTACTTC. The full variable domain, in which reference TRBV7-7 and TRBJ2-5 provide the parts outside the CDR3, is GAGVSQSPRYKVTKRGQDVTLRCDPISSHATLYWYQQALGQGPEFLTYFNYEAQPDKSGLPSDRFSAERPEGSISTLTIQRTEQRDSAMYRCASSLDPGGETQYFGPGTRLLVL.

Of note for this clonotype: A read error may be the cause here, since a much bigger clone is one base away. The chain links TRBV3-1 to TRBJ1-4; a possible D gene is TRBD1 (6 bases). This CDR3 is built from 13 residues. Germline V gives CDR1 LGHDT, CDR2 YNNKEL (reference sequence). CDR3 coding DNA: TGTACCAGCAGCCAAGCGCCGGGACAACAACTGTTTTTT. Translating it yields CTSSQAPGQQLFF.

The genes are TRBV20-1 and TRBJ1-2; TRBD1 is a possible D gene (6 bases). There are 12 residues in the CDR3. Trimming stripped 3 bases from V and 6 bases from J, with 11 bases between. Germline V gives CDR1 DFQATT, CDR2 SNEGSKA (reference sequence). The CDR3 loop reads CSASGGGHGYTF. CDR3 sequence (DNA): TGCAGTGCTAGCGGAGGGGGACATGGCTACACCTTC.

This clonotype was observed at least ten times. A junction boundary mismatches the germline segment, possibly from a read error. J is TRBJ2-1 and V is TRBV20-1; D call uncertain. The CDR3 sequence is 10 residues long. Germline V gives CDR1 DFQATT, CDR2 SNEGSKA (reference sequence). CDR3 loop: CSASPTPPIF. DNA for the CDR3: TGCAGTGCTAGTCCCACCCCCCCGATCTTC.

This chain links TRBV7-9 with TRBJ2-3; D call uncertain. Germline V gene data show CDR1 as SEHNR and CDR2 as FQNEAQ (reference sequence). This CDR3 has 11 residues. The germline V and J ends were trimmed by 10 bases and 2 bases, with 7 bases remaining between them. CDR3 sequence (DNA): TGTGCCATCACGATCACAGATACGCAGTATTTT. This codes for CAITITDTQYF.

The rearrangement uses TRBV5-1 and TRBJ1-6; D remains unclear. V lost 5 bases and J 7 bases, leaving 16 bases between the germline ends. The CDR3 is made up of 15 amino acids. Germline CDR1 and CDR2: SGHRS and YFSETQ. CDR3 coding DNA: TGCGCCAGCAGGTCCGGAACTCCCGCGAATTCACCCCTCCACTTT. The encoded protein is CASRSGTPANSPLHF.

This clonotype was detected once. The chain joins TRBV15 to TRBJ2-7, with 10 bases lining up with TRBD2. This CDR3 is 16 amino acids long. Germline lookup yields CDR1 LNHNV and CDR2 YYDKDF (reference sequence). The ends lost 3 bases at V and 3 bases at J; junction bases unmatched: 8. The DNA of the CDR3 is TGTGCCACCAGCAGGGCCGAGTTAGCGGGGGGCTACGAGCAGTACTTC. It specifies CATSRAELAGGYEQYF.

This rearrangement joins TRBV29-1 to TRBJ2-7; 8 nucleotides match TRBD1. Germline lookup yields CDR1 SQVTM and CDR2 ANQGSEA. V was clipped by 4 bases and J by 3 bases; unmatched bases: 2. The CDR3 runs to 12 residues. CDR3 nucleotides: TGCAGCGTTGGGACAGGGTACTACGAGCAGTACTTC. It codes for CSVGTGYYEQYF.

The sample holds many counts of this clonotype. The genes are TRBV2 and TRBJ2-5; TRBD2 aligns across 7 bases. Trimming removed 4 bases from V and 8 bases from J; junction bases left unmatched: 1. Germline values: CDR1 SNHLY, CDR2 FYNNEI. The CDR3 extends over 11 amino acids. The CDR3 nucleotides are TGTGCCAGCAGTGCGGGGGGTACCCAGTACTTC. Its translation is CASSAGGTQYF.

The chain links TRBV24-1 to TRBJ2-7; tentatively, D is TRBD2 (5 bases). In germline, CDR1 is KGHDR, CDR2 SFDVKD. CDR3 length: 14 residues. V lost 9 bases to trimming and J lost 3 bases, with 17 bases between them. CDR3 bases: TGTGCCACCCACCCTCCGGGAAAACTCTACGAGCAGTACTTC. Amino acids: CATHPPGKLYEQYF.

The V call is TRBV7-9, the J call TRBJ1-2; D ambiguous. Germline V lookup: CDR1 SEHNR, CDR2 FQNEAQ (reference sequence). Trimming stripped 5 bases from V and 5 bases from J, with 24 bases between. The CDR3 is 17 amino acids. DNA of the CDR3: TGTGCCAGCAGCCCCAAAAACCGGGAGGGATGGCGATATGGCTACACCTTC. Its protein is CASSPKNREGWRYGYTF. The complete variable domain, with remaining parts taken from reference TRBV7-9 and TRBJ1-2, reads DTGVSQNPRHKITKRGQNVTFRCDPISEHNRLYWYRQTLGQGPEFLTYFQNEAQLEKSRLLSDRFSAERPKGSFSTLEIQRTEQGDSAMYLCASSPKNREGWRYGYTFGSGTRLTVV.

The V and J genes are TRBV29-1 and TRBJ2-2; D is perhaps TRBD2 (6 bases). The CDR3 is 13 residues long. Trimming took off 4 bases at V and 1 base at J, with 7 bases between the two ends. The V gene's germline CDR1 is SQVTM and CDR2 ANQGSEA. The CDR3 reads CSVGGGNTGELFF. CDR3 sequence (DNA): TGCAGCGTTGGGGGAGGGAACACCGGGGAGCTGTTTTTT.

The V and J genes are TRBV10-3 and TRBJ1-2, with TRBD1 matching 9 bases. Germline lookup yields CDR1 ENHRY and CDR2 SYGVKD. CDR3 size: 14 residues. Trimming cost V 0 bases and J 7 bases; bases outside gene matches: 3. In nucleotides, the CDR3 is TGTGCCATCAGTGAGTCAGGGACAGGGTTTGGCTACACCTTC. This gives the protein CAISESGTGFGYTF.

CDR3 sequence: CASSGLAGTPYEQYF. The CDR3 bases are TGTGCCAGCAGTGGACTAGCGGGTACCCCCTACGAGCAGTACTTC. This chain joins TRBV7-9 and TRBJ2-7; 11 bases are a match to TRBD2. In germline, CDR1 is SEHNR, CDR2 FQNEAQ (reference sequence). The CDR3 extends over 15 amino acids. V gave up 6 bases and J gave up 2 bases; unmatched junction bases: 6.

This clonotype was seen at least ten times. The CDR3 spells CASSHGLAGQETQYF. The CDR3 DNA is TGTGCCAGCAGCCACGGACTAGCGGGACAAGAGACCCAGTACTTC. The chain has TRBV4-2 and TRBJ2-5; 12 bases are a match to TRBD2. The J segment lost 2 bases and the V segment lost 3 bases, leaving 1 base of the junction unmatched. CDR3 length equals 15 residues. In germline, CDR1 is LGHNA, CDR2 YNFKEQ.

CDR3 sequence: CASSLVIHYEQYF. In DNA form, the CDR3 reads TGTGCCAGCAGCTTGGTTATTCACTACGAGCAGTACTTC. The J gene is TRBJ2-7, the V gene TRBV5-5; D unclear. Trimming pared 0 bases from V and 3 bases from J, leaving 7 bases between. The germline gives CDR1 SGHKS, CDR2 YYEKEE (reference sequence). This CDR3 region has 13 residues.

The chain recombines TRBV15 with TRBJ1-1; perhaps TRBD1 as D (5 bases). Germline loops: CDR1 LNHNV, CDR2 YYDKDF (reference sequence). With 3 bases removed from V and 6 bases from J, the gap between germline ends came to 17 bases. The CDR3 is 15 amino acids. The CDR3 DNA sequence: TGTGCCACCAGCAGTTCCGCCATGGGGGGTGCTGAAGCTTTCTTT. This codes for CATSSSAMGGAEAFF.

The CDR3 sequence is CASSSRQGGNSPLHF. DNA of the CDR3: TGTGCCAGCAGCTCGAGACAGGGGGGAAATTCACCCCTCCACTTT. V gene TRBV7-3 combines with J gene TRBJ1-6; 9 bases match TRBD1. This CDR3 has 15 amino acids. Germline trimming cut 4 bases from V and 7 bases from J; bases unmatched to any gene: 5. Germline V CDR1 and CDR2: SGHTA, FQGTGA.